The 16 T cell receptor beta chains below were found in one sample sequenced in a study of blood T cell repertoires in COVID-19 (dated by TCRdb to 2019 to 2021). Libraries were constructed by the immunoSEQ multiplex PCR assay. Held by TCRdb, this immuneACCESS table contains in-frame sequences only and omits some clones. Under half of the omission traces to an unresolved V gene where checked; the cause of the rest is unknown. Within this sample are nearly 400,000 clones, with roughly nine tenths of them counted one time only. The biggest ten clones account for 1.7% of the sample. Sequenced: PBMCs or T cells enriched from blood (not recorded which). The receptors were gathered from a woman aged 25 to 39 who had recovered from COVID-19.

The table lists this clone with a few counts. The chain employs TRBV12-3 or TRBV12-4 and TRBJ1-1; no definite D call. The CDR3 contains 13 residues. V was shortened by 3 bases and J by 4 bases, with 9 bases between the two germline ends. The chain's CDR3 is CASSFMAGTEAFF. The CDR3 bases are TGTGCCAGCAGTTTCATGGCGGGCACTGAAGCTTTCTTT.

This rearrangement joins TRBV4-2 to TRBJ2-3, with D maybe TRBD2 (6 bases). Deletions cut 4 bases from V and 5 bases from J, with 25 bases between. This CDR3 comprises 18 residues. Germline V gene sequence: CDR1 LGHNA, CDR2 YNFKEQ. DNA of the CDR3: TGTGCCAGCAGCCGCAGCGGAGGGCGGGGCCACCAGGGAGATACGCAGTATTTT. It specifies CASSRSGGRGHQGDTQYF.

This chain uses TRBV5-1 with TRBJ2-2; the D is unclear. Trimming cost V 2 bases and J 3 bases, with 11 bases left between them. This CDR3 is built from 15 residues. Germline lookup yields CDR1 SGHRS and CDR2 YFSETQ. CDR3 region: CASSFLTQYTGELFF. The CDR3 DNA reads as TGCGCCAGCAGCTTTCTCACCCAGTACACCGGGGAGCTGTTTTTT.

This sequence joins TRBV5-1 and TRBJ2-7; 12 bases fit TRBD1. The CDR3 is made up of 15 amino acids. V lost 4 bases, J lost 4 bases, and 6 bases stayed unmatched. Germline V gene data show CDR1 as SGHRS and CDR2 as YFSETQ. Here the CDR3 DNA reads TGCGCCAGCAGCCCCGGGACAGGGGGCAGATACGAGCAGTACTTC. Translating gives CASSPGTGGRYEQYF.

In this sample, this clone turned up a few times. The sample carries other DNA sequences with the same CDR3. The chain combines TRBV5-1 with TRBJ2-7, with 9 bases matching TRBD1. The V gene's germline CDR1 is SGHRS and CDR2 YFSETQ. Germline trimming cut 4 bases from V and 2 bases from J; bases unmatched to any gene: 1. The CDR3 has 13 residues. The CDR3 nucleotides read TGCGCCAGCAGCCGGGACAGGGCCTACGAGCAGTACTTC. It specifies CASSRDRAYEQYF. The full variable domain, its missing parts supplied by reference TRBV5-1 and TRBJ2-7, is KAGVTQTPRYLIKTRGQQVTLSCSPISGHRSVSWYQQTPGQGLQFLFEYFSETQRNKGNFPGRFSGRQFSNSRSEMNVSTLELGDSALYLCASSRDRAYEQYFGPGTRLTVT.

The chain links TRBV10-3 to TRBJ2-7; D is possibly TRBD1 (5 bases). V gave up 5 bases and J gave up 2 bases, with 13 bases separating them. CDR1 and CDR2 from the germline V gene are ENHRY and SYGVKD. This CDR3 has 14 amino acids. The chain's CDR3 is CAISPSGFAYEQYF. The DNA for the CDR3 is TGTGCCATCAGTCCGTCAGGGTTCGCCTACGAGCAGTACTTC.

The chain links TRBV20-1 to TRBJ1-1; a possible D gene is TRBD1 (5 bases). V was clipped by 6 bases and J by 7 bases, with 12 bases between them. The germline V gene has CDR1 DFQATT and CDR2 SNEGSKA (reference sequence). CDR3 size: 11 residues. As DNA, the CDR3 is TGCAGTGCCCGGACATCCGGTGAAGCTTTCTTT. It is translated as CSARTSGEAFF.

This chain connects TRBV9 to TRBJ1-5; D might be TRBD1 (5 bases). The length of the CDR3 is 15 residues. The germline V gene encodes CDR1 SGDLS and CDR2 YYNGEE. The V end lost 1 base, the J end lost 2 bases, and 10 bases lay between the germline ends. CDR3 DNA sequence: TGTGCCAGCAGCGTATCAGGGAATGGCAATCAGCCCCAGCATTTT. Encoded protein: CASSVSGNGNQPQHF.

The chain recombines TRBV25-1 with TRBJ2-3, with 10 bases lining up with TRBD2. Looked up from germline, CDR1 is MGHDK and CDR2 is SYGVNS. The CDR3 loop spans 15 amino acids. Unmatched junction bases numbered 5, after V lost 7 bases and J lost 1 base. The CDR3 sequence: CASTSLAGGTDTQYF. The CDR3, as DNA: TGTGCCAGCACCTCCCTAGCGGGGGGCACAGATACGCAGTATTTT.

V gene TRBV5-1 combines with J gene TRBJ2-2; 10 bases match TRBD1. The CDR3 extends over 15 amino acids. Unmatched junction bases numbered 2, after V lost 0 bases and J lost 6 bases. CDR1 is SGHRS and CDR2 is YFSETQ in the germline V gene. This chain's CDR3 is CASSLGGQGAGELFF. CDR3 DNA sequence: TGCGCCAGCAGCTTGGGAGGACAGGGGGCCGGGGAGCTGTTTTTT.

This clone has only one observation. The V gene is TRBV27, the J gene TRBJ1-5; a possible D gene is TRBD1 (6 bases). Trimming left V 2 bases short and J 7 bases short, with 15 bases between. The CDR3 loop spans 15 amino acids. Per germline, CDR1 MNHEY and CDR2 SMNVEV (reference sequence). The CDR3 region is CASSLTAGEGQPQHF. The DNA of the CDR3 is TGTGCCAGCAGTTTAACCGCAGGGGAGGGACAGCCCCAGCATTTT.

This chain links TRBV7-9 with TRBJ2-7; 7 positions agree with TRBD1. The ends lost 3 bases at V and 1 base at J; junction bases unmatched: 6. The CDR3 totals 15 residues. Per the germline V gene, CDR1 is SEHNR and CDR2 is FQNEAQ (reference sequence). Here the CDR3 DNA reads TGTGCCAGCAGCTTCGTTCCGGGACAGTCCTACGAGCAGTACTTC. This gives the protein CASSFVPGQSYEQYF.

This clone was found once. This chain uses TRBV9 with TRBJ2-1; D perhaps matches TRBD2 (5 bases). Trimming stripped 7 bases from V and 0 bases from J, with 17 bases between. This CDR3 region has 16 residues. Germline assignment: CDR1 SGDLS and CDR2 YYNGEE. CDR3 in DNA: TGTGCCAGCGCCGAGGGCGGGTCGAGCTCCTACAATGAGCAGTTCTTC. Protein product: CASAEGGSSSYNEQFF.

The rearrangement uses TRBV9 and TRBJ1-2; the match to TRBD1 covers 9 bases. CDR1 is SGDLS, CDR2 YYNGEE, per germline. CDR3 length: 15 amino acids. Germline trimming cut 3 bases from V and 4 bases from J; bases unmatched to any gene: 7. CDR3 protein: CASSAQGAGIYGYTF. DNA for the CDR3: TGTGCCAGCAGCGCACAGGGGGCAGGTATCTATGGCTACACCTTC.

The rearrangement uses TRBV9 and TRBJ1-3; a possible D gene is TRBD1 (5 bases). There are 16 residues in the CDR3. Germline-derived CDR1 and CDR2 are SGDLS and YYNGEE. Trimming removed 1 base from V and 2 bases from J, with 13 bases in between. DNA for the CDR3: TGTGCCAGCAGCGTATTCGGCGGGGGGACTGGAAACACCATATATTTT. Translating gives CASSVFGGGTGNTIYF.

Only a few counts were recorded for this clone. CDR3 sequence reads: CATSALTYSSYNEQFF. CDR3 DNA: TGTGCCACCAGCGCCCTCACTTATAGCTCCTACAATGAGCAGTTCTTC. The chain uses TRBV15 and TRBJ2-1; D remains unclear. V dropped 5 bases and J dropped 0 bases, with 14 bases sitting between them. Germline V gene lookup returns CDR1 LNHNV and CDR2 YYDKDF (reference sequence). CDR3 length: 16 amino acids.